Presented here are 5 T cell receptor beta chains from one specimen sequenced in a study of T cells in tuberculosis. Assay: immunoSEQ multiplex PCR; the TCRdb copy retains only in-frame clones and omits some. The sample contains about 36,000 clones, 93% of which appear only once. Sequencing was done on a sample of PBMCs. Receptors were obtained from a donor aged 10 to 29 with latent tuberculosis or without tuberculosis infection.

The chain links TRBV7-2 to TRBJ2-1; TRBD2 agrees at 14 bases. Trimming at V came to 5 bases and at J to 14 bases, leaving 5 bases not matched to a gene. Germline loops: CDR1 SGHTA, CDR2 FQGNSA. The CDR3 has 13 amino acids. The CDR3 reads CASSKGLAGVEFF. The DNA for the CDR3 is TGTGCCAGCAGCAAGGGACTAGCGGGGGTTGAGTTCTTC.

The chain combines TRBV30 with TRBJ2-1; 7 nucleotides agree with TRBD1. J lost 0 bases, V lost 5 bases, and 4 bases had no gene match. The CDR3 contains 14 residues. Germline CDR1 GTSNPN, CDR2 SVGIG (reference sequence). CDR3 coding DNA: TGTGCCTGGGTCCGGGACAGCTCCTACAATGAGCAGTTCTTC. This translates into CAWVRDSSYNEQFF.

This chain connects TRBV4-3 to TRBJ1-2, with a possible D match to TRBD1 (5 bases). This CDR3 is 16 amino acids long. Trimming cost V 0 bases and J 3 bases, with 14 bases left between them. Germline loops: CDR1 LGHNA, CDR2 YSLEER. CDR3 in DNA: TGCGCCAGCAGCCAAGAATTTACGCCCAGGGACTATGGCTACACCTTC. Protein: CASSQEFTPRDYGYTF.

The rearrangement uses TRBV7-8 and TRBJ2-7; D is undetermined. Trimming took 5 bases from V and 3 from J, leaving 14 bases between them. The CDR3 contains 14 residues. Germline CDR1 SGHVS, CDR2 FQNEAQ. The CDR3 loop is CASSAPAGIYEQYF. The CDR3 DNA is TGTGCCAGCAGCGCCCCGGCAGGAATCTACGAGCAGTACTTC.

This chain connects TRBV6-1 to TRBJ1-2; 7 bases line up with TRBD1. This CDR3 is built from 12 residues. V was pared by 6 bases and J by 8 bases, with 6 bases of the junction left unmatched. The germline V gene encodes CDR1 MNHNS and CDR2 SASEGT. In DNA, the CDR3 is TGTGCCAGCAGGACAGGGAAGGGAGGCTACACCTTC. Its protein is CASRTGKGGYTF.